This entry describes one T cell receptor beta chain. Assay used: immunoSEQ multiplex PCR; TCRdb lists only in-frame clones, some missing. The sample includes approximately 260,000 clones, about 86% of them seen just once. CDR1 and CDR2 from the germline V gene are SQVTM and ANQGSEA. Trimming took 7 bases from V and 9 from J, leaving 13 bases between them. The CDR3 contains 11 residues. Each participant's cohort was designated according to participant-reported clinical history. These data originate in a study of blood T cell repertoires in COVID-19. The receptor comes from a young man with acute COVID-19. The sequencing sample was made of PBMCs or T cells enriched from blood (not recorded which). This sequence joins TRBV29-1 and TRBJ2-1; D may match TRBD1 or TRBD2 (6 bases each). The CDR3 loop reads CSGGASGEQFF. The CDR3 DNA follows: TGCAGCGGGGGGGCCTCAGGTGAGCAGTTCTTC.